This is a list of T cell receptor beta chains from one sample in a study of blood T cell repertoires in COVID-19. Using immunoSEQ multiplex PCR, the repertoire was profiled, and TCRdb retains in-frame clones only, with some absent. This sample yields around 400,000 clones, of which 80% to 85% are seen a single time; over 4.5% belongs to the top ten. What was sequenced was PBMCs or T cells enriched from blood (not recorded which). The origin of the receptors is a woman aged 45-59 years who had recovered from COVID-19. Both conserved end residues are part of each CDR3. Fields, in order: CDR3 protein, CDR3 DNA, V gene, clone size, D gene, J gene. The D gene is left open where the match is weak. Clone size appears in some rows only: once, few, many, or a class for an expanded clone.

CDR3 protein: CASSTIAPHWTDTQYF
CDR3 DNA: TGTGCCAGCAGTACCATTGCGCCTCATTGGACAGATACGCAGTATTTT
V gene: TRBV2
clone size: few
D gene: -
J gene: TRBJ2-3

CDR3 protein: CAVAGGHSNEQFF
CDR3 DNA: TGTGCCGTGGCGGGGGGGCATAGCAATGAGCAGTTCTTC
V gene: TRBV11-3
clone size: -
D gene: TRBD2
J gene: TRBJ2-1

CDR3 protein: CATSTSHREGQETQYF
CDR3 DNA: TGTGCCACCAGCACAAGCCACAGGGAGGGCCAAGAGACCCAGTACTTC
V gene: TRBV15
clone size: -
D gene: -
J gene: TRBJ2-5

CDR3 protein: CASSLGSQFEEAFF
CDR3 DNA: TGCGCCAGCAGCTTGGGTTCACAGTTCGAAGAAGCTTTCTTT
V gene: TRBV5-1
clone size: -
D gene: -
J gene: TRBJ1-1

CDR3 protein: CASSLLGQGAYGYTF
CDR3 DNA: TGCGCCAGCAGCTTATTGGGACAGGGGGCCTATGGCTACACCTTC
V gene: TRBV5-1
clone size: -
D gene: TRBD1
J gene: TRBJ1-2

CDR3 protein: CATIGPGQGNQPQHF
CDR3 DNA: TGTGCCACCATCGGGCCTGGACAGGGCAATCAGCCCCAGCATTTT
V gene: TRBV15
clone size: -
D gene: TRBD1
J gene: TRBJ1-5

CDR3 protein: CASTLRGPYGYTF
CDR3 DNA: TGTGCCAGCACCCTCAGGGGGCCCTATGGCTACACCTTC
V gene: TRBV12-3/TRBV12-4
clone size: -
D gene: TRBD1
J gene: TRBJ1-2

CDR3 protein: CASSTPSGTGFGTGELFF
CDR3 DNA: TGTGCCAGTAGTACTCCATCCGGGACAGGGTTTGGCACCGGGGAGCTGTTTTTT
V gene: TRBV19
clone size: -
D gene: TRBD1
J gene: TRBJ2-2

CDR3 protein: CASSQDGIGDNSPLHF
CDR3 DNA: TGCGCCAGCAGCCAAGACGGGATTGGCGATAATTCACCCCTCCACTTT
V gene: TRBV4-1
clone size: -
D gene: -
J gene: TRBJ1-6

CDR3 protein: CASSLRVVGLAGHLWEQFF
CDR3 DNA: TGTGCCAGCAGCTTAAGGGTTGTTGGACTAGCGGGACACCTTTGGGAGCAGTTCTTC
V gene: TRBV7-2
clone size: -
D gene: TRBD2
J gene: TRBJ2-1

CDR3 protein: CASSLAGQTTEAFF
CDR3 DNA: TGTGCCAGCAGCTTAGCGGGACAAACCACTGAAGCTTTCTTT
V gene: TRBV7-8
clone size: once
D gene: -
J gene: TRBJ1-1

CDR3 protein: CASATGQPNQPQHF
CDR3 DNA: TGTGCTAGTGCCACAGGACAACCCAATCAGCCCCAGCATTTT
V gene: TRBV12-5
clone size: -
D gene: -
J gene: TRBJ1-5

CDR3 protein: CASTPRGGGQPQHF
CDR3 DNA: TGTGCCAGTACCCCACGGGGGGGCGGTCAGCCCCAGCATTTT
V gene: TRBV19
clone size: -
D gene: -
J gene: TRBJ1-5

CDR3 protein: CASRILGDSSAFF
CDR3 DNA: TGTGCCAGCCGGATTCTAGGGGACAGTTCCGCTTTCTTT
V gene: TRBV12-3/TRBV12-4
clone size: -
D gene: TRBD1
J gene: TRBJ1-1

CDR3 protein: CASSRLQGASSEQYF
CDR3 DNA: TGTGCCAGCAGCCGCCTCCAGGGGGCGTCTTCCGAGCAGTACTTC
V gene: TRBV14
clone size: -
D gene: TRBD1
J gene: TRBJ2-7

CDR3 protein: CATSDRLAGVDEQFF
CDR3 DNA: TGTGCCACCAGTGACCGACTAGCGGGAGTGGATGAGCAGTTCTTC
V gene: TRBV24-1
clone size: -
D gene: TRBD2
J gene: TRBJ2-1

CDR3 protein: CASSPPWGQDLYGYTF
CDR3 DNA: TGTGCCAGTAGTCCTCCCTGGGGACAGGACCTTTATGGCTACACCTTC
V gene: TRBV19
clone size: -
D gene: TRBD1
J gene: TRBJ1-2

CDR3 protein: CATSMRDGYLAGNTIYF
CDR3 DNA: TGTGCCACCAGCATGCGGGACGGATACCTAGCGGGAAACACCATATATTTT
V gene: TRBV15
clone size: -
D gene: -
J gene: TRBJ1-3

CDR3 protein: CASSQPGQANYGYTF
CDR3 DNA: TGTGCCAGTAGCCAACCGGGACAAGCTAACTATGGCTACACCTTC
V gene: TRBV19
clone size: -
D gene: -
J gene: TRBJ1-2

CDR3 protein: CASSWSPGVTPTNEKLFF
CDR3 DNA: TGTGCCAGCAGCTGGTCCCCGGGGGTTACTCCCACTAATGAAAAACTGTTTTTT
V gene: TRBV7-2
clone size: -
D gene: -
J gene: TRBJ1-4

CDR3 protein: CASSSLQGAGQPQHF
CDR3 DNA: TGTGCCAGCAGTTCCTTACAGGGGGCGGGTCAGCCCCAGCATTTT
V gene: TRBV21-1
clone size: -
D gene: -
J gene: TRBJ1-5

CDR3 protein: CASSLVSQGARQPQHF
CDR3 DNA: TGTGCCAGCAGCTTGGTTAGTCAGGGGGCGAGGCAGCCCCAGCATTTT
V gene: TRBV5-8
clone size: -
D gene: TRBD1
J gene: TRBJ1-5

CDR3 protein: CASQIEGVGELFF
CDR3 DNA: TGTGCCAGCCAGATCGAGGGGGTCGGGGAGCTGTTTTTT
V gene: TRBV18
clone size: -
D gene: -
J gene: TRBJ2-2

CDR3 protein: CASSSGPISTGGHDYGYTF
CDR3 DNA: TGCGCCAGCAGCTCGGGCCCTATCTCCACAGGGGGGCACGACTATGGCTACACCTTC
V gene: TRBV5-1
clone size: once
D gene: TRBD1
J gene: TRBJ1-2

CDR3 protein: CASHRAGGAYNEQFF
CDR3 DNA: TGTGCCAGCCACCGCGCGGGGGGGGCCTACAATGAGCAGTTCTTC
V gene: TRBV27
clone size: -
D gene: TRBD2
J gene: TRBJ2-1

CDR3 protein: CASSPPVGGSNQPQHF
CDR3 DNA: TGTGCCAGCTCACCACCCGTCGGGGGTAGCAATCAGCCCCAGCATTTT
V gene: TRBV18
clone size: -
D gene: -
J gene: TRBJ1-5